The 20 T cell receptor beta chains presented below share a single source sample, sequenced in a study of blood T cell repertoires in COVID-19. Using immunoSEQ multiplex PCR, the repertoire was profiled, and TCRdb retains in-frame clones only, with some absent. Here the sample spans around 24,000 clones, roughly 89% being singletons. Sample: peripheral blood. All receptors come from a woman aged 65 to 85 with active COVID-19.

The genes are TRBV6-5 and TRBJ1-2, with 7 bases fitting TRBD1. From germline, CDR1 is MNHEY and CDR2 SVGAGI. This CDR3 has 12 residues. The V gene end was trimmed by 5 bases and the J gene end by 6 bases; junction bases not matched to a gene: 3. As DNA, the CDR3 is TGTGCCAGCAGTAGGGGACAGAATGGCTACACCTTC. Protein: CASSRGQNGYTF.

The J gene is TRBJ1-1, the V gene TRBV9; no clear D gene. With 0 bases removed from V and 1 base from J, the gap between germline ends came to 13 bases. The germline V gene encodes CDR1 SGDLS and CDR2 YYNGEE. The length of the CDR3 is 16 residues. DNA of the CDR3: TGTGCCAGCAGCGTAGGAGTAGTAGGAGCGAACACTGAAGCTTTCTTT. It encodes CASSVGVVGANTEAFF.

The chain couples TRBV27 to TRBJ2-3; the D gene is possibly TRBD2 (5 bases). Trimming took off 10 bases at V and 2 bases at J, with 16 bases between the two ends. The CDR3 spans 14 residues. Germline CDR1 and CDR2: MNHEY and SMNVEV (reference sequence). Here the CDR3 DNA reads TGTGCCACCATCCTCGGGGATACCACAGATACGCAGTATTTT. Its protein is CATILGDTTDTQYF.

The chain joins TRBV7-8 to TRBJ2-1; 9 bases map to TRBD2. The CDR3 totals 15 residues. J was trimmed by 9 bases and V by 5 bases; bases with no gene match: 11. The germline V gene has CDR1 SGHVS and CDR2 FQNEAQ. As DNA, the CDR3 is TGTGCCAGCAGCCCAGCGGGGGGAGAGGGTAGTGAGCAGTTCTTC. Translated, it gives CASSPAGGEGSEQFF.

This clone showed up just a few times. The chain has TRBV28 and TRBJ2-1, with 7 bases identical to TRBD2. The CDR3 totals 14 residues. V was pared by 5 bases and J by 6 bases, with 7 bases of the junction left unmatched. The germline gives CDR1 MDHEN, CDR2 SYDVKM. CDR3 nucleotide sequence: TGTGCCAGCAGTACCTGGACTAGGCTCAATGAGCAGTTCTTC. Its translation: CASSTWTRLNEQFF.

The V and J genes are TRBV7-8 and TRBJ1-5; no firm D call. Between the trimmed V and J ends, which lost 0 bases and 2 bases, there was a span of 8 bases. The germline gives CDR1 SGHVS, CDR2 FQNEAQ. This CDR3 spans 15 amino acids. CDR3 in amino acids: CASSLARIGNQPQHF. The DNA for the CDR3 is TGTGCCAGCAGCTTAGCCAGGATCGGCAATCAGCCCCAGCATTTT.

This clone was picked up a small number of times. V and J are TRBV6-5 and TRBJ1-5; maybe TRBD1 (5 bases). Germline values: CDR1 MNHEY, CDR2 SVGAGI. V shed 8 bases and J shed 0 bases, with 8 bases lying between them. The length of the CDR3 is 13 residues. CDR3 residues: CASGGTSNQPQHF. CDR3 sequence (DNA): TGTGCCAGCGGAGGGACTAGCAATCAGCCCCAGCATTTT.

The chain has TRBV7-6 and TRBJ2-5; D remains unclear. CDR3 length: 14 residues. V shed 5 bases and J shed 1 base, with 11 bases lying between them. In germline, CDR1 is SGHVS, CDR2 FNYEAQ. The CDR3 here is CASSPRRVQETQYF. CDR3 bases: TGTGCCAGCAGCCCGAGACGGGTCCAAGAGACCCAGTACTTC.

The chain joins TRBV5-1 to TRBJ2-3; tentatively, D is TRBD2 (5 bases). V was clipped by 0 bases and J by 6 bases, with 11 bases between them. This CDR3 region has 14 residues. Germline V gives CDR1 SGHRS, CDR2 YFSETQ. CDR3 region: CASSLEGGGDTQYF. The CDR3 DNA follows: TGCGCCAGCAGCTTGGAGGGCGGCGGGGATACGCAGTATTTT.

The chain is built from TRBV28 and TRBJ2-1; 10 bases line up with TRBD1. The germline V gene has CDR1 MDHEN and CDR2 SYDVKM. The junction had 2 bases not matched to a gene; V was cut back by 11 bases and J by 1 base. The CDR3 totals 13 residues. The CDR3 reads CAADRGSYNEQFF. For the CDR3, the DNA is TGTGCCGCGGACAGGGGGTCCTACAATGAGCAGTTCTTC.

The count of this clone is one. This chain joins TRBV7-9 and TRBJ2-1; D might be TRBD2 (7 bases). Trimming left V 1 base short and J 3 bases short, with 16 bases between. The germline gives CDR1 SEHNR, CDR2 FQNEAQ (reference sequence). The CDR3 contains 17 residues. In DNA form, the CDR3 reads TGTGCCAGCAGCTTAGTAGGGGGGGCCTATATCTACAATGAGCAGTTCTTC. As protein: CASSLVGGAYIYNEQFF.

The chain combines TRBV7-3 with TRBJ1-1; no clear D. Trimming left V 4 bases short and J 1 base short, with 13 bases between. The CDR3 runs to 15 residues. Per germline, CDR1 SGHTA and CDR2 FQGTGA. Here the CDR3 reads CASSSMGGGNTEAFF. The CDR3 DNA reads TGTGCCAGCAGCTCCATGGGTGGAGGGAACACTGAAGCTTTCTTT.

This sequence joins TRBV4-2 and TRBJ2-3, with 8 bases aligning to TRBD2. Per germline, CDR1 LGHNA and CDR2 YNFKEQ. The CDR3 has 16 amino acids. V shed 1 base and J 3 bases; nucleotides not matched to a gene: 6. The CDR3 loop is CASSQGPGGLTDTQYF. CDR3 coding DNA: TGTGCCAGCAGCCAAGGCCCGGGGGGGCTAACAGATACGCAGTATTTT.

The chain carries TRBV19 and TRBJ2-6; 7 bases fit TRBD1. This CDR3 contains 16 residues. The germline gives CDR1 LNHDA, CDR2 SQIVND (reference sequence). The ends lost 3 bases at V and 2 bases at J; junction bases unmatched: 4. The DNA for the CDR3 is TGTGCCAGTAGTATGGCCCAGGGGGCTGGGGCCAACGTCCTGACTTTC. This sequence encodes CASSMAQGAGANVLTF.

The chain recombines TRBV18 with TRBJ2-7; 7 positions agree with TRBD1. Germline CDR1 KGHSH, CDR2 LQKENI. V dropped 4 bases and J dropped 3; count of bases not matched to a gene: 6. The CDR3 covers 14 residues. As DNA, the CDR3 is TGTGCCAGCTCACACCGGGACAGTTTCTACGAGCAGTACTTC. Its protein product is CASSHRDSFYEQYF.

The rearrangement uses TRBV4-2 and TRBJ1-5; tentative D call: TRBD1 (6 bases). The germline V gene has CDR1 LGHNA and CDR2 YNFKEQ. The CDR3 runs 17 residues. V lost 0 bases and J 7 bases, leaving 19 bases between the germline ends. CDR3 DNA sequence: TGTGCCAGCAGCCAAGAACTGGTAGGGGGTGTGGGCCAGCCCCAGCATTTT. This gives the protein CASSQELVGGVGQPQHF.

The chain employs TRBV14 and TRBJ1-2; no firm D call. From germline, CDR1 is SGHDN and CDR2 FVKESK. The CDR3 loop spans 12 amino acids. Trimming cost V 2 bases and J 8 bases, with 9 bases left between them. CDR3 amino acids: CASSQWEGGYTF. For the CDR3, the DNA is TGTGCCAGCAGCCAATGGGAGGGAGGCTACACCTTC.

The V gene is TRBV18, the J gene TRBJ2-1, with D perhaps matching TRBD1 (5 bases). V was clipped by 4 bases and J by 9 bases, with 13 bases between them. CDR3 length equals 13 residues. Germline V gives CDR1 KGHSH, CDR2 LQKENI. The CDR3 sequence: CASSLPAGIEQFF. DNA of the CDR3: TGTGCCAGCTCACTCCCGGCAGGGATTGAGCAGTTCTTC.

This clone has only one observation. The V and J genes are TRBV21-1 and TRBJ2-7; the D call of TRBD1 is as the table states it, not checked on the DNA. TRBV21-1 is annotated as a pseudogene. The CDR3 is made up of 16 amino acids. For the CDR3, the DNA is TGTGCCAGCAGCAAAGTGGGTAACAGGGTGAGCTACGAGCAGTACTTC. Its protein is CASSKVGNRVSYEQYF.

V is TRBV28 and J is TRBJ1-5, with 10 bases identical to TRBD1. J lost 9 bases, V lost 6 bases, and 11 bases had no gene match. The CDR3 has 15 amino acids. Germline-derived CDR1 and CDR2 are MDHEN and SYDVKM. The CDR3 sequence: CASRWTGGKFRPQHF. The CDR3 DNA sequence: TGTGCCAGCAGATGGACAGGGGGAAAGTTTAGGCCCCAGCATTTT.